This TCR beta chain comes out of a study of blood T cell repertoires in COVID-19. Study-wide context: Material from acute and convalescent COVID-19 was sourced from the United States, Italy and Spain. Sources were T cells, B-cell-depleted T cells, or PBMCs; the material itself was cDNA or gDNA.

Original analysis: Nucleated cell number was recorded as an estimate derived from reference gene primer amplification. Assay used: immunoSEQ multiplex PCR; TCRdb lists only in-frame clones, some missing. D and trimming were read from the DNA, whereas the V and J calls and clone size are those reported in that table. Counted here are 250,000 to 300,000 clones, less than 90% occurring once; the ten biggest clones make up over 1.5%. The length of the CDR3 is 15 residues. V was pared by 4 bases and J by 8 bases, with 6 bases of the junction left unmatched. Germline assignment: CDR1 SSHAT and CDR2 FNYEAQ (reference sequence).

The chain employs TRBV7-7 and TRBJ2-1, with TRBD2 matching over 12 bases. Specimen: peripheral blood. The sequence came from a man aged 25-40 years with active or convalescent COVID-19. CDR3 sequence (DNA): TGTGCCAGCAGCTCTTCTAGCGGGGGGGCGGATGAGCAGTTCTTC. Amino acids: CASSSSSGGADEQFF.